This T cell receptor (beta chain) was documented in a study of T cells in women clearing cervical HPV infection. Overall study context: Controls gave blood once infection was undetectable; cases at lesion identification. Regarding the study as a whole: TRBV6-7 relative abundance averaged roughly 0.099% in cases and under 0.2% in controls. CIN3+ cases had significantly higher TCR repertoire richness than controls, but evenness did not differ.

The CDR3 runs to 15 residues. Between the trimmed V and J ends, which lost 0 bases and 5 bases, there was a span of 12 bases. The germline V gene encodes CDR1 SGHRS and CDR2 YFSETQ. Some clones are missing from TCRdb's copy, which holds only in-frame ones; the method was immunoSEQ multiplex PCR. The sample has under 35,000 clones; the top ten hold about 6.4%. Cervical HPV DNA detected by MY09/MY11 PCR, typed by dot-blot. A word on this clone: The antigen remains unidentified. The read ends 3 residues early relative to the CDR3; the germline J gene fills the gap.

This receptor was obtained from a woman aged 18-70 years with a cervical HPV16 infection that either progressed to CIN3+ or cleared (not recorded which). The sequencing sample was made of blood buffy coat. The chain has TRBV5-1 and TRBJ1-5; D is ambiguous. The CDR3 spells CASSLGRPRDQPQHF. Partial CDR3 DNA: TGCGCCAGCAGCTTGGGTAGGCCGCGGGATCAGCCC.